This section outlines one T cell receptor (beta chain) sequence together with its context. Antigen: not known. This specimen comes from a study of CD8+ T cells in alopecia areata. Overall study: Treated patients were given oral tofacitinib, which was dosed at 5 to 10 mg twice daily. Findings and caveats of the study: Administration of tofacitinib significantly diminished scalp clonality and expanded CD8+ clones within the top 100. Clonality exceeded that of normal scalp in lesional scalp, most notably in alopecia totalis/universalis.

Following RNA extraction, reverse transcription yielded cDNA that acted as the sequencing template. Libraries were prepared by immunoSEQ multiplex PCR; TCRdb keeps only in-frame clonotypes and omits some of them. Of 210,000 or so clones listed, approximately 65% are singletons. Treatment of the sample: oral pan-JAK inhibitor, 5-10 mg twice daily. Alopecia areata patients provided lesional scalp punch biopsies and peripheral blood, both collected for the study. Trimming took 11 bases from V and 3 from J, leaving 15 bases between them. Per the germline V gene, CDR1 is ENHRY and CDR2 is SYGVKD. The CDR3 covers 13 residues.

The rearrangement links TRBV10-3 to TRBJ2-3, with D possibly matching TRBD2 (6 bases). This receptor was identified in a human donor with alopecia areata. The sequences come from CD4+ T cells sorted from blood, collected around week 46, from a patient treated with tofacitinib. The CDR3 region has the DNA TGTGCCCAAGCCAGGGAGGCGACAGATACGCAGTATTTT. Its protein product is CAQAREATDTQYF.